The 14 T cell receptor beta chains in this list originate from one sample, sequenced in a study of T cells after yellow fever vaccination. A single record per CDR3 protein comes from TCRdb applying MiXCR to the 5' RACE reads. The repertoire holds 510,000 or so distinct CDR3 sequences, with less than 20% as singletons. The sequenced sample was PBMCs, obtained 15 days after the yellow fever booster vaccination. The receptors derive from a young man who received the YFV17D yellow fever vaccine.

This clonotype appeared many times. CDR3 protein: CSATRWEWEWNEQFF. Written as DNA, the CDR3 is TGCAGTGCTACAAGGTGGGAGTGGGAGTGGAATGAGCAGTTCTTC. The gene calls are TRBV20-1 and TRBJ2-1, with TRBD2 as a possible D gene (5 bases). This CDR3 contains 15 residues. The germline V and J ends were trimmed by 4 bases and 7 bases, with 20 bases remaining between them. CDR1 is DFQATT and CDR2 is SNEGSKA in the germline V gene (reference sequence).

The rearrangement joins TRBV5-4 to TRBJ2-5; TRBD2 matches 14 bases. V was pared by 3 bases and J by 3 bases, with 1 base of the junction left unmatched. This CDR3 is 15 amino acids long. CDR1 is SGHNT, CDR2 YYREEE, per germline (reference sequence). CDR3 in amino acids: CASSSGLAGEETQYF. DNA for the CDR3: TGTGCCAGCAGCTCGGGACTAGCGGGAGAAGAGACCCAGTACTTC.

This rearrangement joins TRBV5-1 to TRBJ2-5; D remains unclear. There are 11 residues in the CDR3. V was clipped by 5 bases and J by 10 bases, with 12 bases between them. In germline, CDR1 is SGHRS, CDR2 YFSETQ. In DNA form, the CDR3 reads TGCGCCAGCAGATCCCGCCGAGACCAGTACTTC. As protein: CASRSRRDQYF. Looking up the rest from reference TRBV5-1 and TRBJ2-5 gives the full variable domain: KAGVTQTPRYLIKTRGQQVTLSCSPISGHRSVSWYQQTPGQGLQFLFEYFSETQRNKGNFPGRFSGRQFSNSRSEMNVSTLELGDSALYLCASRSRRDQYFGPGTRLLVL.

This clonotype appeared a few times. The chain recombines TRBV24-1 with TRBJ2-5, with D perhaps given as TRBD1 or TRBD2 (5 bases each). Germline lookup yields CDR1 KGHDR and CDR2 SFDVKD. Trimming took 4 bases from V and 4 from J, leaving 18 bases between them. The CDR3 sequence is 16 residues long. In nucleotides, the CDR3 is TGTGCCACCAGTGACAAACTGCCGGGGCCCCCAGAGACCCAGTACTTC. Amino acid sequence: CATSDKLPGPPETQYF.

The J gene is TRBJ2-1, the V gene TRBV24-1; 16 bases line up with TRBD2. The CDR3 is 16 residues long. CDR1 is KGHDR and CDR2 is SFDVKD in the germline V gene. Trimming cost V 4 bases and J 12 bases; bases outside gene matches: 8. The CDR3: CATSEYGTSGREGQFF. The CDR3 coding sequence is TGTGCCACCAGTGAATACGGGACTAGCGGGAGGGAGGGGCAGTTCTTC.

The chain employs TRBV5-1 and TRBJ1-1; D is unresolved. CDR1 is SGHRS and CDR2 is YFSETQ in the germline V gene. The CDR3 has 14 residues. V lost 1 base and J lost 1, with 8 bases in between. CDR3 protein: CASSLIGENTEAFF. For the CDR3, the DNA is TGCGCCAGCAGCTTGATAGGAGAGAACACTGAAGCTTTCTTT. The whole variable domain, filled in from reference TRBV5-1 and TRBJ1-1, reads KAGVTQTPRYLIKTRGQQVTLSCSPISGHRSVSWYQQTPGQGLQFLFEYFSETQRNKGNFPGRFSGRQFSNSRSEMNVSTLELGDSALYLCASSLIGENTEAFFGQGTRLTVV.

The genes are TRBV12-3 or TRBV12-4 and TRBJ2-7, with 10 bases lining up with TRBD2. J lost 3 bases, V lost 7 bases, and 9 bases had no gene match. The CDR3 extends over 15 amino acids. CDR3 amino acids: CASKREGLANYEQYF. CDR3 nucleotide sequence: TGTGCCAGCAAAAGAGAGGGACTAGCGAACTACGAGCAGTACTTC.

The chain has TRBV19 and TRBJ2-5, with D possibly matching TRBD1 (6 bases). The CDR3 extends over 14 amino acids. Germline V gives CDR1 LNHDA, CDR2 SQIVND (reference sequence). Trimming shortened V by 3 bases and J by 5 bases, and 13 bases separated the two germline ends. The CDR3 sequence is CASSIQGWKETQYF. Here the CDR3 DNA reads TGTGCCAGTAGTATTCAGGGGTGGAAGGAGACCCAGTACTTC.

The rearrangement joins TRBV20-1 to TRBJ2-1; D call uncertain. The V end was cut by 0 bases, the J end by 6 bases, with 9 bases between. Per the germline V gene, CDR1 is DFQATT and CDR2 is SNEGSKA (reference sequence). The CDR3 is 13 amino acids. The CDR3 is CSARDPPSNEQFF. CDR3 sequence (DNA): TGCAGTGCTAGAGATCCCCCCAGCAATGAGCAGTTCTTC.

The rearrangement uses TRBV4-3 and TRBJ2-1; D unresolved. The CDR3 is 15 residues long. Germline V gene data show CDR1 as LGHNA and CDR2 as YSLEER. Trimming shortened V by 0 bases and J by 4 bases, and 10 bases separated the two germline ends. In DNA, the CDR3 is TGCGCCAGCAGCCAAGAGATTGCGATTTACAATGAGCAGTTCTTC. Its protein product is CASSQEIAIYNEQFF.

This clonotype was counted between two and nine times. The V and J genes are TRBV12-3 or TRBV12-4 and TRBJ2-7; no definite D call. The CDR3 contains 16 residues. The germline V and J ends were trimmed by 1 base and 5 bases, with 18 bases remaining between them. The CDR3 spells CASSLEWWSPLHEQYF. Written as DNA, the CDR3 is TGTGCCAGCAGTTTAGAATGGTGGAGCCCCCTCCACGAGCAGTACTTC.

The CDR3 nucleotides are TGTGCCAGCAGTTCCCCGACGACTAGCGGAAGCACCGGGGAGCTGTTTTTT. Translation gives CASSSPTTSGSTGELFF. The chain employs TRBV6-5 and TRBJ2-2, with 9 bases fitting TRBD2. Trimming at V came to 4 bases and at J to 4 bases, leaving 10 bases not matched to a gene. The CDR3 length is 17 residues. In germline, CDR1 is MNHEY, CDR2 SVGAGI.

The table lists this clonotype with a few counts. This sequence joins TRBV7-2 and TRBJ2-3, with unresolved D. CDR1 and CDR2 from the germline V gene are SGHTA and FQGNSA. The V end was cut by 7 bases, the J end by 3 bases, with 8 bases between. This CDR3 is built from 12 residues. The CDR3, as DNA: TGTGCCAGCACCCCAATGACAGATACGCAGTATTTT. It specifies CASTPMTDTQYF.

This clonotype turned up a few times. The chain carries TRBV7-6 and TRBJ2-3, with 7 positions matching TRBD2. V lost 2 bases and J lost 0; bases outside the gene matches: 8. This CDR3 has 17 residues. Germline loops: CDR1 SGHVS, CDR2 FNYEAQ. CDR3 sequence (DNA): TGTGCCAGCAGCTTATATCGAGTTAGCGGGAGCACAGATACGCAGTATTTT. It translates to CASSLYRVSGSTDTQYF.